The rows below give T cell receptor beta chains drawn from one sample of a study of response to subunit inactivated influenza vaccine. TCRdb called the RT-PCR reads again in MiXCR, with one record for every CDR3 protein. The repertoire has roughly 790,000 distinct CDR3 sequences, 21% of them found once; the top ten carry approximately 10%. Sequenced here: PBMCs from blood, sampled about 5 days after vaccination. The receptors stem from a man in his forties or fifties who received an inactivated influenza vaccine. The CDR3 runs from the conserved cysteine through the conserved F or W.

j_gene | v_gene | CDR3aa
TRBJ1-2 | TRBV12-3/TRBV12-4 | CASSFQGAAYGYTF
TRBJ2-1 | TRBV4-1 | CASSHPLGEEQFF
TRBJ2-1 | TRBV9 | CASSPSLTSDAFF
TRBJ2-7 | TRBV6-2/TRBV6-3 | CASRPRQLLGPLYEQYF
TRBJ2-5 | TRBV5-5 | CASSLFLRDRGTETQYF
TRBJ2-7 | TRBV2 | CASSVRAYEQYF
TRBJ2-1 | TRBV5-1 | CASSPGQGASSALNEQFF
TRBJ2-1 | TRBV7-2 | CASSAGTRDEQFF
TRBJ2-1 | TRBV28 | CASSREFREQFF
TRBJ2-1 | TRBV18 | CASSMDRVNEQFF
TRBJ2-1 | TRBV12-3/TRBV12-4 | CASSLNRGSSNEQFF
TRBJ2-5 | TRBV12-3/TRBV12-4 | CASSLVQTQYF
TRBJ2-7 | TRBV18 | CASSPTESIGGYEQYF
TRBJ2-3 | TRBV25-1 | CASSELLGQGDTDTQYF
TRBJ2-7 | TRBV20-1 | CSARAASGGTYEQYF
TRBJ1-3 | TRBV5-1 | CASSLEASRSGNTIYF
TRBJ2-7 | TRBV10-3 | CAISESMGREGSEQYF
TRBJ2-3 | TRBV7-9 | CASSAPQEDTQYF
TRBJ2-5 | TRBV7-2 | CASSLRAGGAETQYF
TRBJ2-1 | TRBV9 | CASSVNLIWGNEQFF
TRBJ2-3 | TRBV27 | CASSSWDPDTQYF
TRBJ2-5 | TRBV12-3/TRBV12-4 | CASTLGRFSKGETQYF
TRBJ2-5 | TRBV7-9 | CASSLPWGNRKETQYF
TRBJ2-3 | TRBV28 | CASSLARGRLSTDTQYF
TRBJ2-2 | TRBV10-3 | CAISPREGANTGELFF
TRBJ2-2 | TRBV29-1 | CSVVRTGTGELFF
TRBJ2-5 | TRBV18 | CASSPQGLDQETQYF
TRBJ2-2 | TRBV12-3/TRBV12-4 | CASSLQGSAGELFF
TRBJ2-1 | TRBV4-3 | CASSQGSYNEQFF
TRBJ2-5 | TRBV10-3 | CATNAGQETQYF
TRBJ2-2 | TRBV30 | CAWTGGGGGELFF
TRBJ2-1 | TRBV5-1 | CASSLESGTGVGNEQFF
TRBJ1-6 | TRBV5-5 | CASSLEDRVGSPLHF
TRBJ1-2 | TRBV9 | CASSVEPSGDGYTF
TRBJ1-6 | TRBV20-1 | CSAGDRDYNSPLHF
TRBJ2-3 | TRBV20-1 | CSAPDWLAGGYTDTQYF
TRBJ2-1 | TRBV5-1 | CATRTSGISYNEQFF
TRBJ2-5 | TRBV15 | CATSRGQGRFETQYF
TRBJ2-5 | TRBV5-6 | CASSLRTPQETQYF
TRBJ2-7 | TRBV3-1 | CASSQRGRGEQYF
TRBJ1-6 | TRBV20-1 | CSAREGSEMSSYNSPLHF
TRBJ2-1 | TRBV20-1 | CSARGGRGDSEQFF
TRBJ1-1 | TRBV20-1 | CSARGKNTEAFF
TRBJ2-1 | TRBV4-3 | CASSQEADSSYNEQFF
TRBJ2-7 | TRBV7-2 | CASSTHGLSYEQYF
TRBJ2-2 | TRBV5-1 | CASSGDSANTGELFF
TRBJ2-5 | TRBV20-1 | CSASPAVALASGETQYF
TRBJ2-7 | TRBV6-2/TRBV6-3 | CASSQIWGKKTYEQYF
TRBJ2-1 | TRBV7-2 | CASSPYRGTLRNEQFF
TRBJ2-7 | TRBV4-1 | CASSQEGHTYEQYF
TRBJ1-5 | TRBV28 | CASGRDSNQPQHF
TRBJ1-2 | TRBV7-2 | CASSRDLGQNNYGYTF
TRBJ2-7 | TRBV4-3 | CASSQGRGNYEQYF
TRBJ2-3 | TRBV25-1 | CASSIPGTTDTQYF
TRBJ2-3 | TRBV7-2 | CASSRALRGRLDTQYF
TRBJ2-1 | TRBV7-8 | CASSFLGQGGEQFF
TRBJ2-7 | TRBV20-1 | CSARDPQGGSYEQYF